These 2 T cell receptor beta chains originate from one sample sequenced in a study of regulatory T cells in long-lasting Graves disease. Time point denoted: persistent/refractory GD, antithyroid drugs over 5 years with positive TRAb. PBMC RNA was the source of the TCR library. Library construction for TCR beta used iRepertoire HTBI primers and Arm-PCR of CDR3 regions. TCRdb fed the multiplex PCR reads into MiXCR, producing one record per CDR3 protein. The table records roughly 700,000 distinct CDR3 sequences, about 30% of them present only once. The sequences come from peripheral blood mononuclear cells (PBMCs), collected when the disease was refractory, from a patient treated with antithyroid drugs. The origin of the receptors is a female donor with Graves disease.

This clonotype has ten or more counts. This sequence joins TRBV28 and TRBJ1-5; a weak D match, TRBD1 (5 bases). CDR1 is MDHEN, CDR2 SYDVKM, per germline. V was trimmed by 6 bases and J by 12 bases, leaving 18 bases between them. This CDR3 comprises 13 residues. The DNA of the CDR3 is TGTGCCAGCAGCTTACCAAGTCAGGGTAGCCAGCATTTT. This sequence encodes CASSLPSQGSQHF.

This clonotype was picked up many times. This sequence joins TRBV27 and TRBJ1-2; D is undetermined. This CDR3 is built from 14 residues. V dropped 3 bases and J dropped 6 bases, with 14 bases sitting between them. The germline V gene has CDR1 MNHEY and CDR2 SMNVEV (reference sequence). The CDR3 DNA is TGTGCCAGCAGTTTCCGCCGGTCGCTCAATGGCTACACCTTC. It specifies CASSFRRSLNGYTF.